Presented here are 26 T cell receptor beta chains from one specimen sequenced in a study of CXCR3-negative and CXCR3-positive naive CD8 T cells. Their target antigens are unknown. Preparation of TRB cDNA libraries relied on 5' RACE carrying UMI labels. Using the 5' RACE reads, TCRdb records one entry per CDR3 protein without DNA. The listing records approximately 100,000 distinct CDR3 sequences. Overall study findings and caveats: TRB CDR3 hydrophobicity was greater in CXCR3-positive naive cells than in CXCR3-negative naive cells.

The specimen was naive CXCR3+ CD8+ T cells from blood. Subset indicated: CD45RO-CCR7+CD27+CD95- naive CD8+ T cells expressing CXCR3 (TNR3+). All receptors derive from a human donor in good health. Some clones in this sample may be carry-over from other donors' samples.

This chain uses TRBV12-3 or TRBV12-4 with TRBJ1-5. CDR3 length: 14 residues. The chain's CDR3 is CASSSGGRGQPQHF.

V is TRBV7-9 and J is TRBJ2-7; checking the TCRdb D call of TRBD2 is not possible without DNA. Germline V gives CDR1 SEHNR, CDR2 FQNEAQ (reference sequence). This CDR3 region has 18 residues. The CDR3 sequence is CASSPKWTSGMGSYEQYF.

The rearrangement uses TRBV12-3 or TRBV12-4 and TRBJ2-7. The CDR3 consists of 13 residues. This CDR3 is CASSLTGPNEQYF.

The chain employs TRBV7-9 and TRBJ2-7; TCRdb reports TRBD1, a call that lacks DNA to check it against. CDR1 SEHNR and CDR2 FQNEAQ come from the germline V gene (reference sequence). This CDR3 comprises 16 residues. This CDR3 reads CASSLPPGQGSYEQYF.

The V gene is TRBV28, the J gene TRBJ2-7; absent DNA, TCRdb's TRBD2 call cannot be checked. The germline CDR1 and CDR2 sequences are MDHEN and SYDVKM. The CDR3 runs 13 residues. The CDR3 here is CASISPGKYEQYF.

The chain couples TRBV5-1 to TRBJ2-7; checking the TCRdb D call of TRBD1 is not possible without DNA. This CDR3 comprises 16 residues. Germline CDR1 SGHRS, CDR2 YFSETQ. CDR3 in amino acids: CASSLGSGTGSYEQYF.

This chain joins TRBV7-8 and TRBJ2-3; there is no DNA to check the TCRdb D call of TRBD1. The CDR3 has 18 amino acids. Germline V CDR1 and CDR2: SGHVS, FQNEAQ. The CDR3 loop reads CASSLFPIGGGRTDRQYF.

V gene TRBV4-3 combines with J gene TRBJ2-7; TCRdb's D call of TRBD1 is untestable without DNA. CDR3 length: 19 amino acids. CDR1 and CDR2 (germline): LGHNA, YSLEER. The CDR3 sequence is CASSQDVDYTGGLTYEKYF.

The CDR3 sequence is CSVEGQGEGYNEQFF. This chain uses TRBV29-1 with TRBJ2-1; no DNA is available, so the TRBD2 call from TCRdb remains unchecked. Germline V gene data show CDR1 as SQVTM and CDR2 as ANQGSEA. This CDR3 has 15 amino acids.

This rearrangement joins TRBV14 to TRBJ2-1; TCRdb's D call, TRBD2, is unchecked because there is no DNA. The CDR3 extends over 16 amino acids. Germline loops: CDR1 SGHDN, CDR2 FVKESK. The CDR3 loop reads CASSHSTSGRYNEQFF.

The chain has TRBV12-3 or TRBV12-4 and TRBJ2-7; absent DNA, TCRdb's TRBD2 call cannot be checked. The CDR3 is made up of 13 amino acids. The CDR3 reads CASSRALSYEQYF.

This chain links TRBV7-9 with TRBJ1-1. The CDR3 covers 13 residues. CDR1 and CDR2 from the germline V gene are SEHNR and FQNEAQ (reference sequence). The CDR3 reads CASSSIDIGGNFF.

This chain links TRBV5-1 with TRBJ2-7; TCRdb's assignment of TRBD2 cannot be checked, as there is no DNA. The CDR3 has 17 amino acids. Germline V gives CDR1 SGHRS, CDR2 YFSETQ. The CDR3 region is CASSLAYLERGSPEQYF. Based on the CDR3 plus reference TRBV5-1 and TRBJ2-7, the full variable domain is KAGVTQTPRYLIKTRGQQVTLSCSPISGHRSVSWYQQTPGQGLQFLFEYFSETQRNKGNFPGRFSGRQFSNSRSEMNVSTLELGDSALYLCASSLAYLERGSPEQYFGPGTRLTVT.

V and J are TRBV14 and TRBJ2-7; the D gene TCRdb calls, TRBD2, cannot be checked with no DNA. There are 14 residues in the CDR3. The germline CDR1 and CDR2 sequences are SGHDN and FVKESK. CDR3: CASSQGGNPYEQYF.

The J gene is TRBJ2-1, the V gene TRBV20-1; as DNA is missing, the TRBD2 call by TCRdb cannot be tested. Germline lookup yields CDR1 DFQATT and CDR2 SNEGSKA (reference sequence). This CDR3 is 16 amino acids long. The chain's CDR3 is CSASIAGPTSYNEQFF.

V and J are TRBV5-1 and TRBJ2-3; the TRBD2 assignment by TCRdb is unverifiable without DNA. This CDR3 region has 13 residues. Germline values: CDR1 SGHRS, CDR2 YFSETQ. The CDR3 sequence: CASSWTADDTQYF. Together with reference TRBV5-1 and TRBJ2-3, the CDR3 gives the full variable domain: KAGVTQTPRYLIKTRGQQVTLSCSPISGHRSVSWYQQTPGQGLQFLFEYFSETQRNKGNFPGRFSGRQFSNSRSEMNVSTLELGDSALYLCASSWTADDTQYFGPGTRLTVL.

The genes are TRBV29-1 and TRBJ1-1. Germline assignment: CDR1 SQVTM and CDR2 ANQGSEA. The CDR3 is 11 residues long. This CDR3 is CSVDGQRVRFF.

The CDR3 is CASSMFQERAGELFF. The chain has TRBV19 and TRBJ2-2. Germline CDR1 LNHDA, CDR2 SQIVND (reference sequence). The CDR3 loop spans 15 amino acids.

CDR3 loop: CASSLWDEYNEQFF. This chain links TRBV27 with TRBJ2-1; TCRdb lists TRBD2, though no DNA is available to test this call. This CDR3 is built from 14 residues. Germline CDR1 is MNHEY and CDR2 is SMNVEV (reference sequence).

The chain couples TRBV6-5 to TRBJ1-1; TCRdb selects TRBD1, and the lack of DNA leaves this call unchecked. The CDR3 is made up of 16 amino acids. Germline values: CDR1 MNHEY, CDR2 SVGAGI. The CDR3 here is CASIPRPTGVNTEAFF.

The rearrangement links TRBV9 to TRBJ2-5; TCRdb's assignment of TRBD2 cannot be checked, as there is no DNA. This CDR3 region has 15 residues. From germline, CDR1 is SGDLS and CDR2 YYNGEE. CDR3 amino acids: CASSITGTGGETQYF.

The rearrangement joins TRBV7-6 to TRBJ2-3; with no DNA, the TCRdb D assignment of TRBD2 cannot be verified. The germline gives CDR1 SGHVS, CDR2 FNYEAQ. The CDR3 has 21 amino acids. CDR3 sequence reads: CASSFLPRTSGENVSTDTQYF. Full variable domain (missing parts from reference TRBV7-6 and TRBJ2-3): GAGVSQSPRYKVTKRGQDVALRCDPISGHVSLYWYRQALGQGPEFLTYFNYEAQQDKSGLPNDRFSAERPEGSISTLTIQRTEQRDSAMYRCASSFLPRTSGENVSTDTQYFGPGTRLTVL.

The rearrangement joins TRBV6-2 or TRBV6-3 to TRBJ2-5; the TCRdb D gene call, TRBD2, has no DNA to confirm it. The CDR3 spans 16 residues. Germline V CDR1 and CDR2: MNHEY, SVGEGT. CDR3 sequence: CASTPGLAGAQETQYF.

CDR3 in amino acids: CASSFPMASSYNEQFF. V usage is TRBV5-5 and J usage is TRBJ2-1. There are 16 residues in the CDR3. Germline loops: CDR1 SGHKS, CDR2 YYEKEE (reference sequence).

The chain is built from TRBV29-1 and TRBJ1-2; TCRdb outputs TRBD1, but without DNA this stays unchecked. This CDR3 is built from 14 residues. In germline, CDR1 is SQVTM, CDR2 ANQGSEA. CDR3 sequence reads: CSVEDSGGVYGYTF.

CDR3: CASSLDLDTEAFF. The rearrangement joins TRBV7-6 to TRBJ1-1. Germline loops: CDR1 SGHVS, CDR2 FNYEAQ. The CDR3 is 13 residues long.